The TCR beta chain under discussion was sequenced for a study of blood T cell repertoires in COVID-19. The data were produced by immunoSEQ multiplex PCR, yet TCRdb's version contains in-frame clones alone and is incomplete. The table shows 150,000 to 180,000 clones, with about four fifths occurring only once. Sequencing was done on a sample of peripheral blood. The sequence came from a man in his fifties or sixties with acute or convalescent COVID-19.

This CDR3 reads CASSFTSGSNTDTQYF. For the CDR3, the DNA is TGTGCCAGCAGCTTTACTAGCGGGAGTAACACAGATACGCAGTATTTT. The chain carries TRBV11-2 and TRBJ2-3; TRBD2 agrees at 11 bases. Germline lookup yields CDR1 SGHAT and CDR2 FQNNGV. With V trimmed by 3 bases and J by 2 bases, 4 bases remained unmatched. The CDR3 has 16 amino acids. Variable domain in full (rest from reference TRBV11-2 and TRBJ2-3): EAGVAQSPRYKIIEKRQSVAFWCNPISGHATLYWYQQILGQGPKLLIQFQNNGVVDDSQLPKDRFSAERLKGVDSTLKIQPAKLEDSAVYLCASSFTSGSNTDTQYFGPGTRLTVL.